This T cell receptor beta chain appears in the sequencing data of a study of T cells in Graves' hyperthyroidism and ophthalmopathy. Notes on the study in general: Most thyroid clonotypes that were expanded above 0.001 also turned up in blood.

The germline V gene encodes CDR1 LNHNV and CDR2 YYDKDF (reference sequence). There are 15 residues in the CDR3. Trimming removed 3 bases from V and 1 base from J, with 13 bases in between. Of note for this clonotype: Antigen: not known.

RNA transcripts yielded amplified TCR beta CDR3 regions. The HTBI primer set was used in a first-round RT-PCR of the TCR CDR3. TCRdb re-derived calls from the multiplex PCR reads in MiXCR, one entry per CDR3 protein. The data show about 640,000 distinct CDR3 sequences, around 21% seen once. The genes are TRBV15 and TRBJ2-7; a weak D match, TRBD1 (6 bases). The source is a man aged 25-45 years with Graves' ophthalmopathy. Sequencing used blood. As DNA, the CDR3 is TGTGCCACCAGCAGGGCCGGGACACAATCCTACGAGCAGTACTTC. Protein: CATSRAGTQSYEQYF.